A single sample is the source of the 22 T cell receptor beta chains below, sequenced in a study of T cell responses to AZD1222 COVID-19 vaccine. Only in-frame clones appear in the TCRdb table, and some are missing; sequencing was by immunoSEQ multiplex PCR. The sample lists 150,000 to 200,000 clones, 92% occurring once. Sequencing used peripheral blood, obtained 28 days after the second AZD1222 dose. These receptors were obtained from an adult who received the AZD1222 COVID-19 vaccine.

This rearrangement joins TRBV30 to TRBJ1-2, with a possible D match to TRBD1 (6 bases). The CDR3 is made up of 13 amino acids. V lost 2 bases, J lost 3 bases, and 10 bases lay in between. The germline V gene has CDR1 GTSNPN and CDR2 SVGIG (reference sequence). The CDR3 reads CAWSTGLDYGYTF. The CDR3 nucleotides read TGTGCCTGGAGTACAGGGTTAGACTATGGCTACACCTTC.

The genes are TRBV5-1 and TRBJ2-7, with TRBD1 identical over 7 bases. This CDR3 is 15 amino acids long. Germline values: CDR1 SGHRS, CDR2 YFSETQ. J gave up 2 bases and V 0 bases, and 5 bases lay outside the gene matches. The CDR3 DNA reads as TGCGCCAGCAGCTTGGCCGGACAGGAGACCTACGAGCAGTACTTC. Amino acid sequence: CASSLAGQETYEQYF.

The chain has TRBV5-1 and TRBJ1-1; D ambiguous. There are 12 residues in the CDR3. CDR1 and CDR2 from the germline V gene are SGHRS and YFSETQ. Trimming removed 10 bases at V and 1 base at J, with 11 bases between. The CDR3 region is CASGEPNTEAFF. CDR3 coding DNA: TGCGCCTCAGGTGAACCGAACACTGAAGCTTTCTTT.

The chain employs TRBV19 and TRBJ1-5, with TRBD1 matching over 10 bases. Germline loops: CDR1 LNHDA, CDR2 SQIVND (reference sequence). Trimming took 7 bases from V and 2 from J; bases not matched to a gene: 5. The CDR3 is made up of 15 amino acids. The CDR3 reads CASILGTGGNQPQHF. CDR3 bases: TGTGCCAGTATACTGGGGACAGGGGGCAATCAGCCCCAGCATTTT.

The chain uses TRBV4-1 and TRBJ1-1; D not certain. V was pared by 6 bases and J by 5 bases, with 10 bases between. The CDR3 has 12 amino acids. CDR1 is MGHRA and CDR2 is YSYEKL in the germline V gene. The CDR3 reads CASRGSGTEAFF. The CDR3 DNA is TGCGCCAGCAGAGGGAGTGGAACTGAAGCTTTCTTT.

The V gene is TRBV3-1 (or the pseudogene TRBV3-2), the J gene TRBJ2-4, with 9 bases that match TRBD1. V lost 1 base, J lost 7 bases, and 14 bases stayed unmatched. The CDR3 is 18 residues long. Germline CDR1 is LGHDT and CDR2 is YNNKEL (reference sequence). CDR3 DNA sequence: TGTGCCAGCAGCCAAGTGTTTAACAGGGGGCGCGAATTTAACATTCAGTACTTC. Its translation: CASSQVFNRGREFNIQYF.

This clone was picked up one time. The V call is TRBV19, the J call TRBJ2-5, with a possible D match to TRBD2 (6 bases). This CDR3 spans 12 amino acids. CDR1 and CDR2 (germline): LNHDA, SQIVND (reference sequence). Trimming removed 9 bases at V and 4 bases at J, with 12 bases between. The CDR3 sequence: CASRGWSETQYF. The CDR3 coding sequence is TGTGCCAGCCGGGGGTGGTCAGAGACCCAGTACTTC.

The table lists this clone with a count of one. The V gene is TRBV9, the J gene TRBJ2-3, with 11 bases identical to TRBD2. Trimming took 0 bases from V and 3 from J; bases not matched to a gene: 9. The CDR3 covers 18 residues. CDR1 is SGDLS, CDR2 YYNGEE, per germline. The DNA of the CDR3 is TGTGCCAGCAGCGTAGGTAGCGGGGGGGATCTCTGGACAGATACGCAGTATTTT. As protein: CASSVGSGGDLWTDTQYF.

The rearrangement links TRBV21-1 to TRBJ1-2. TRBV21-1 is described as a pseudogene. The CDR3 has 18 residues. DNA for the CDR3: TGTGCCAGCAGCAAAGCCGCCGGGAAAACCAGAGCCAACTATGGCTACACCTTC. Protein: CASSKAAGKTRANYGYTF.

The V and J genes are TRBV27 and TRBJ2-2; D may match TRBD1 or TRBD2 (5 bases each). This CDR3 contains 17 residues. V shed 8 bases and J shed 3 bases, with 22 bases lying between them. Germline lookup yields CDR1 MNHEY and CDR2 SMNVEV (reference sequence). The CDR3 sequence: CASRKRGSYRDTGELFF. DNA for the CDR3: TGTGCCAGCCGCAAGAGGGGAAGCTATAGAGACACCGGGGAGCTGTTTTTT.

The rearrangement uses TRBV27 and TRBJ1-5; D call uncertain. The CDR3 runs to 13 residues. From germline, CDR1 is MNHEY and CDR2 SMNVEV (reference sequence). V dropped 8 bases and J dropped 0 bases, with 8 bases sitting between them. The CDR3 nucleotides read TGTGCCAGCGGTTCCGTTAGCAATCAGCCCCAGCATTTT. Protein: CASGSVSNQPQHF.

The CDR3 region has the DNA TGTGCCACCAGCCCACCCAGGGGGCAGGCTGGACATAGCAATCAGCCCCAGCATTTT. Its protein is CATSPPRGQAGHSNQPQHF. The chain carries TRBV15 and TRBJ1-5; TRBD1 matches 8 bases. The junction had 15 bases not matched to a gene; V was cut back by 5 bases and J by 0 bases. Germline V CDR1 and CDR2: LNHNV, YYDKDF (reference sequence). The CDR3 totals 19 residues.

This chain joins TRBV15 and TRBJ1-5; TRBD1 might be the D (6 bases). CDR1 LNHNV and CDR2 YYDKDF come from the germline V gene (reference sequence). With 0 bases removed from V and 5 bases from J, the gap between germline ends came to 11 bases. The CDR3 spans 15 residues. This CDR3 is CATSRDRGPYQPQHF. For the CDR3, the DNA is TGTGCCACCAGCAGAGATCGGGGGCCCTATCAGCCCCAGCATTTT.

This chain connects TRBV6-2 or TRBV6-3 to TRBJ1-1; 7 positions agree with TRBD1. The trim removed 2 bases at V and 2 bases at J, leaving 11 bases unmatched. The germline gives CDR1 MNHEY, CDR2 SVGEGT. The CDR3 has 17 amino acids. Written as DNA, the CDR3 is TGTGCCAGCAGTTACCCCTCAGACAGGGCGAGAAACACTGAAGCTTTCTTT. Protein sequence: CASSYPSDRARNTEAFF.

The chain has TRBV5-8 and TRBJ2-3; 7 positions match TRBD1. The CDR3 loop spans 16 amino acids. Germline trimming cut 5 bases from V and 5 bases from J; bases unmatched to any gene: 14. Germline V gene lookup returns CDR1 SGHTS and CDR2 YDEGEE. CDR3 amino acids: CASSPGRLPGGDTQYF. The DNA of the CDR3 is TGTGCCAGCAGTCCCGGACGTCTCCCAGGGGGAGATACGCAGTATTTT. Combining the CDR3 with reference TRBV5-8 and TRBJ2-3 gives the whole variable domain EAGVTQSPTHLIKTRGQQATLRCSPISGHTSVYWYQQALGLGLQFLLWYDEGEERNRGNFPPRFSGRQFPNYSSELNVNALELEDSALYLCASSPGRLPGGDTQYFGPGTRLTVL.

The rearrangement joins TRBV6-5 to TRBJ2-1; D gene unclear. Trimming left V 8 bases short and J 2 bases short, with 13 bases between. Germline lookup yields CDR1 MNHEY and CDR2 SVGAGI. This CDR3 comprises 14 residues. The CDR3 coding sequence is TGTGCCAGCCAAGCCCAGGCTACCTACAATGAGCAGTTCTTC. It is translated as CASQAQATYNEQFF.

This clone was recorded only once. The chain employs TRBV12-5 and TRBJ1-2; 7 nucleotides agree with TRBD1. The CDR3 consists of 15 residues. The germline V gene encodes CDR1 LGHNT and CDR2 FRNRAP. The J segment lost 0 bases and the V segment lost 1 base, leaving 2 bases of the junction unmatched. The CDR3 sequence: CASGLGQGANYGYTF. CDR3 bases: TGTGCTAGTGGTTTGGGACAGGGCGCTAACTATGGCTACACCTTC.

The chain uses TRBV18 and TRBJ2-7; tentatively, D is TRBD1 (5 bases). CDR1 and CDR2 from the germline V gene are KGHSH and LQKENI. This CDR3 contains 14 residues. V was pared by 6 bases and J by 0 bases, with 12 bases between. As DNA, the CDR3 is TGTGCCAGCTCCATGACAGCCTTCTCCTACGAGCAGTACTTC. It yields the protein CASSMTAFSYEQYF.

This clone was seen a few times. This chain uses TRBV5-5 with TRBJ2-7; no clear D gene. CDR1 and CDR2 (germline): SGHKS, YYEKEE (reference sequence). The CDR3 has 13 amino acids. V lost 0 bases and J 6 bases, leaving 10 bases between the germline ends. The CDR3 bases are TGTGCCAGCAGCTTGGGGTTTTCTGGCGAGCAGTACTTC. The encoded protein is CASSLGFSGEQYF.

The J gene is TRBJ1-2, the V gene TRBV5-1; tentatively, D is TRBD1 (5 bases). Trimming took off 5 bases at V and 2 bases at J, with 13 bases between the two ends. Per germline, CDR1 SGHRS and CDR2 YFSETQ. The CDR3 has 14 amino acids. The CDR3 spells CASSPRGGNYGYTF. In nucleotides, the CDR3 is TGCGCCAGCAGTCCGAGGGGCGGAAACTATGGCTACACCTTC.

The rearrangement uses TRBV5-4 and TRBJ1-2, with a tentative D call TRBD1 (5 bases). V was clipped by 5 bases and J by 8 bases, with 22 bases between them. The CDR3 is made up of 15 amino acids. CDR1 and CDR2 (germline): SGHNT, YYREEE (reference sequence). The CDR3 nucleotides read TGTGCCAGCAGACTTTTTGGGTCCCGGGGGTTCGGCTACACCTTC. Its translation is CASRLFGSRGFGYTF.

This clone was counted only a few times. The chain joins TRBV7-9 to TRBJ1-2, with a tentative D call TRBD1 (6 bases). The CDR3 runs to 16 residues. CDR1 is SEHNR, CDR2 FQNEAQ, per germline (reference sequence). Trimming cost V 0 bases and J 6 bases, with 17 bases left between them. CDR3 sequence (DNA): TGTGCCAGCAGCTTAGCCCCTAGGACAGTTATGGATGGCTACACCTTC. Protein product: CASSLAPRTVMDGYTF.